The 16 T cell receptor beta chains below were found in one sample sequenced in a study of CXCR3-negative and CXCR3-positive naive CD8 T cells. Study observations and caveats: CXCR3-positive naive cells carried more hydrophobic TRB CDR3s than CXCR3-negative naive cells did.

UMI-labeled 5' RACE yielded the TRB cDNA libraries. TCRdb re-called the 5' RACE reads, yielding one record per CDR3 amino acid sequence without DNA. The ten most abundant clones cover around 0.36% of a sample with about 120,000 distinct CDR3 sequences. Antigens of these TCRs are unknown. Sequencing used naive CXCR3+ CD8+ T cells from blood. Subset indicated: CD45RO-CCR7+CD27+CD95- naive CD8+ T cells expressing CXCR3 (TNR3+). These receptors all stem from a human donor in good health. Some clones in this sample may be carry-over from other donors' samples.

The rearrangement joins TRBV5-6 to TRBJ2-7; TCRdb's assignment of TRBD2 cannot be checked, as there is no DNA. Germline CDR1 and CDR2: SGHDT and YYEEEE. This CDR3 is built from 15 residues. CDR3 loop: CASSSEGSGRHEQYF.

The chain recombines TRBV29-1 with TRBJ2-1; TCRdb's assignment of TRBD2 cannot be checked, as there is no DNA. The CDR3 is 18 amino acids. The V gene's germline CDR1 is SQVTM and CDR2 ANQGSEA. Here the CDR3 reads CSVESGGSGRGTYNEQFF.

The genes are TRBV27 and TRBJ1-1; TCRdb proposes TRBD1, but this gene call is untestable without DNA. The CDR3 length is 14 residues. Per germline, CDR1 MNHEY and CDR2 SMNVEV (reference sequence). The CDR3 loop is CASSFGGRNTEAFF.

The rearrangement joins TRBV13 to TRBJ1-6; the D gene TCRdb calls, TRBD1, cannot be checked with no DNA. CDR1 and CDR2 from the germline V gene are PRHDT and FYEKMQ (reference sequence). This CDR3 is 15 amino acids long. The CDR3 is CASSFEGRFNSPLHF.

The rearrangement uses TRBV20-1 and TRBJ2-1; TCRdb's D call, TRBD2, is unchecked because there is no DNA. This CDR3 has 14 residues. Germline values: CDR1 DFQATT, CDR2 SNEGSKA (reference sequence). The CDR3 here is CSVRIAGGYNEQFF.

V is TRBV12-3 or TRBV12-4 and J is TRBJ2-5; TCRdb outputs TRBD1, but without DNA this stays unchecked. The CDR3 loop spans 14 amino acids. The CDR3 reads CASSLAGGQETQYF.

The rearrangement links TRBV10-2 to TRBJ2-7; without DNA, the TCRdb call of TRBD1 cannot be checked. The CDR3 spans 16 residues. Germline lookup yields CDR1 WSHSY and CDR2 SAAADI. The CDR3 region is CASSESNPGTIYEQYF.

This chain joins TRBV4-3 and TRBJ1-1; TCRdb outputs TRBD1, but without DNA this stays unchecked. Germline CDR1 is LGHNA and CDR2 is YSLEER. The CDR3 sequence is 16 residues long. This CDR3 reads CASSQPGQGTNTEAFF.

The chain couples TRBV3-1 to TRBJ1-1; the TCRdb D gene call, TRBD1, has no DNA to confirm it. The CDR3 covers 14 residues. From germline, CDR1 is LGHDT and CDR2 YNNKEL (reference sequence). CDR3 loop: CASSPPEDRGRAFF.

The gene calls are TRBV29-1 and TRBJ2-1; TCRdb indicates TRBD1, and absent DNA this call remains unverified. The CDR3 totals 14 residues. Germline CDR1 is SQVTM and CDR2 is ANQGSEA. The CDR3 here is CSVYGTGSYNEQFF.

The chain has TRBV6-5 and TRBJ2-1; lacking DNA, the TRBD1 call made by TCRdb goes unchecked. Germline CDR1 and CDR2: MNHEY and SVGAGI. CDR3 length equals 15 residues. CDR3 region: CASSYLRGVENEQFF.

The rearrangement links TRBV12-3 or TRBV12-4 to TRBJ2-6; TCRdb indicates TRBD1, and absent DNA this call remains unverified. The CDR3 runs 18 residues. The CDR3 here is CASSLRQGANSGANVLTF.

The chain couples TRBV20-1 to TRBJ2-7; TCRdb indicates TRBD1, and absent DNA this call remains unverified. CDR3 size: 15 residues. Germline lookup yields CDR1 DFQATT and CDR2 SNEGSKA (reference sequence). CDR3: CSARDLTGDAAEQYF.

The chain couples TRBV21-1 to TRBJ2-6. TRBV21-1 is an annotated pseudogene. The CDR3 length is 15 residues. This CDR3 is CASAVSVGGANVLTF.

The chain couples TRBV4-3 to TRBJ1-1; TCRdb reports TRBD1, a call that lacks DNA to check it against. This CDR3 has 16 residues. CDR1 is LGHNA, CDR2 YSLEER, per germline. The CDR3 loop is CASSQDLDRVWTEAFF.

The chain has TRBV7-9 and TRBJ1-5; TCRdb's D call, TRBD1, is unchecked because there is no DNA. Germline V lookup: CDR1 SEHNR, CDR2 FQNEAQ (reference sequence). This CDR3 is 14 amino acids long. The CDR3 region is CASSLAQGTQPQHF. The variable domain in full, with the rest retrieved from reference TRBV7-9 and TRBJ1-5, is DTGVSQNPRHKITKRGQNVTFRCDPISEHNRLYWYRQTLGQGPEFLTYFQNEAQLEKSRLLSDRFSAERPKGSFSTLEIQRTEQGDSAMYLCASSLAQGTQPQHFGDGTRLSIL.